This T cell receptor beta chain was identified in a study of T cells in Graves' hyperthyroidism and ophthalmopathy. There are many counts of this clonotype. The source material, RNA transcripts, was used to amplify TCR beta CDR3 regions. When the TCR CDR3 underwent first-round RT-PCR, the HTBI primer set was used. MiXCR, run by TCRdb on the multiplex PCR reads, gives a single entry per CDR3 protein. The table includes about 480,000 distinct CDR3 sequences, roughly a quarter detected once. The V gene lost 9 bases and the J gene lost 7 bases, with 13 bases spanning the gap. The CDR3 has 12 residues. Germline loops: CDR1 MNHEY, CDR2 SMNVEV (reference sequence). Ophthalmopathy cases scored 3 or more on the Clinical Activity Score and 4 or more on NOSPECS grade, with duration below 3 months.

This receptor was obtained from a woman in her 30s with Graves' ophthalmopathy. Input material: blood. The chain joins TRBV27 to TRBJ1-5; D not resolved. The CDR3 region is CARRREPQPQHF. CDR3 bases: TGTGCCAGAAGGAGAGAGCCACAGCCCCAGCATTTT.